A selection of T cell receptor beta chains follows, all from one sample in a study of T cell changes during pregnancy in multiple sclerosis. The protocol was immunoSEQ multiplex PCR, while the TCRdb copy is restricted to in-frame clones and leaves out a portion. Here the sample spans roughly 48,000 clones, 88% being singletons. Sequences were derived from CD4+ T cells from peripheral blood mononuclear cells, sampled in the second trimester of pregnancy. Receptors originate from a female donor with multiple sclerosis, enrolled in a pregnancy study. The CDR3 runs from the conserved cysteine through the conserved F or W. D genes are given only for firm matches. Some rows mark clone size as missing; the rest say once, few, many or name a class of expanded clone.

D gene: -
V gene: TRBV4-1
clone size: -
J gene: TRBJ2-7
CDR3 protein: CASSQGPLTESYEQYF
CDR3 DNA: TGCGCCAGCAGCCAAGGTCCCCTGACAGAGTCCTACGAGCAGTACTTC

D gene: -
V gene: TRBV2
clone size: once
J gene: TRBJ2-7
CDR3 protein: CASTSVYEQYF
CDR3 DNA: TGTGCCAGCACCAGTGTCTACGAGCAGTACTTC

D gene: TRBD1
V gene: TRBV29-1
clone size: -
J gene: TRBJ1-2
CDR3 protein: CSVGPGQGSNYGYTF
CDR3 DNA: TGCAGCGTTGGTCCGGGACAGGGGTCTAACTATGGCTACACCTTC

D gene: TRBD2
V gene: TRBV10-2
clone size: -
J gene: TRBJ2-1
CDR3 protein: CASSESGGGRAGYNEQFF
CDR3 DNA: TGCGCCAGCAGTGAGTCGGGTGGCGGGAGGGCCGGCTACAATGAGCAGTTCTTC

D gene: -
V gene: TRBV18
clone size: -
J gene: TRBJ1-3
CDR3 protein: CASSPSVQGGNTIYF
CDR3 DNA: TGTGCCAGCTCACCTTCAGTACAAGGGGGTAACACCATATATTTT

D gene: -
V gene: TRBV6-5
clone size: -
J gene: TRBJ2-7
CDR3 protein: CASSSSGLSEHEQYF
CDR3 DNA: TGTGCCAGCAGTTCTTCCGGACTCAGCGAGCACGAGCAGTACTTC

D gene: -
V gene: TRBV19
clone size: once
J gene: TRBJ1-3
CDR3 protein: CASTAGTSGNTIYF
CDR3 DNA: TGTGCCAGTACGGCAGGCACCTCTGGAAACACCATATATTTT

D gene: -
V gene: TRBV7-3
clone size: once
J gene: TRBJ1-1
CDR3 protein: CASSLRTANTEAFF
CDR3 DNA: TGTGCCAGCAGCTTAAGGACAGCTAACACTGAAGCTTTCTTT

D gene: TRBD1
V gene: TRBV7-2
clone size: -
J gene: TRBJ1-5
CDR3 protein: CASSYRGQQPQHF
CDR3 DNA: TGTGCCAGCAGCTACAGGGGTCAACAGCCCCAGCATTTT

D gene: TRBD2
V gene: TRBV5-1
clone size: -
J gene: TRBJ2-4
CDR3 protein: CASSLAPAGENIQYF
CDR3 DNA: TGCGCCAGCAGCTTGGCCCCCGCGGGGGAAAACATTCAGTACTTC

D gene: -
V gene: TRBV19
clone size: -
J gene: TRBJ2-1
CDR3 protein: CASSIQWTSYNEQFF
CDR3 DNA: TGTGCCAGTAGTATACAGTGGACTTCCTACAATGAGCAGTTCTTC

D gene: TRBD1
V gene: TRBV7-2
clone size: -
J gene: TRBJ2-7
CDR3 protein: CASSYGQGLSYEQYF
CDR3 DNA: TGTGCCAGCAGCTATGGACAGGGGCTATCCTACGAGCAGTACTTC

D gene: -
V gene: TRBV19
clone size: -
J gene: TRBJ1-2
CDR3 protein: CASRRARGNTNYGYTF
CDR3 DNA: TGTGCCAGTAGAAGGGCTCGGGGGAATACTAACTATGGCTACACCTTC

D gene: TRBD2
V gene: TRBV5-1
clone size: -
J gene: TRBJ2-3
CDR3 protein: CASSLAGDPADTQYF
CDR3 DNA: TGCGCCAGCAGTTTGGCGGGAGACCCCGCAGATACGCAGTATTTT

D gene: -
V gene: TRBV11-2
clone size: -
J gene: TRBJ2-6
CDR3 protein: CASSLAGSGANVLTF
CDR3 DNA: TGTGCCAGCAGCTTAGCAGGCTCTGGGGCCAACGTCCTGACTTTC

D gene: TRBD2
V gene: TRBV5-1
clone size: -
J gene: TRBJ2-7
CDR3 protein: CASSLTSGRLNSYEQYF
CDR3 DNA: TGCGCCAGCAGCTTGACTAGCGGGAGACTGAACTCCTACGAGCAGTACTTC

D gene: -
V gene: TRBV6-6
clone size: -
J gene: TRBJ1-1
CDR3 protein: CASSYDSANTEAFF
CDR3 DNA: TGTGCCAGCAGTTACGACTCTGCGAACACTGAAGCTTTCTTT

D gene: TRBD1
V gene: TRBV30
clone size: once
J gene: TRBJ1-4
CDR3 protein: CARGQGAAMNEKLFF
CDR3 DNA: TGTGCCCGCGGACAGGGGGCGGCCATGAATGAAAAACTGTTTTTT

D gene: -
V gene: TRBV5-3
clone size: once
J gene: TRBJ2-1
CDR3 protein: CARSPGFVFFKFF
CDR3 DNA: TGTGCCAGAAGCCCCGGGTTTGTGTTTTTTAAGTTCTTC

D gene: TRBD2
V gene: TRBV10-1
clone size: -
J gene: TRBJ2-7
CDR3 protein: CASSLAGAEEQYF
CDR3 DNA: TGCGCCAGCAGTTTAGCGGGAGCGGAAGAGCAGTACTTC

D gene: -
V gene: TRBV7-2
clone size: -
J gene: TRBJ1-2
CDR3 protein: CASSSDRSGYTF
CDR3 DNA: TGTGCCAGCAGCTCCGACAGGAGTGGCTACACCTTC

D gene: -
V gene: TRBV9
clone size: -
J gene: TRBJ2-2
CDR3 protein: CASSVGGTTNTGELFF
CDR3 DNA: TGTGCCAGCAGCGTAGGTGGCACAACGAACACCGGGGAGCTGTTTTTT

D gene: TRBD1
V gene: TRBV9
clone size: -
J gene: TRBJ2-2
CDR3 protein: CASSAFGTANTGELFF
CDR3 DNA: TGTGCCAGCAGCGCATTCGGGACAGCGAACACCGGGGAGCTGTTTTTT

D gene: TRBD2
V gene: TRBV7-9
clone size: -
J gene: TRBJ2-3
CDR3 protein: CASSKGLAGISLRDTQYF
CDR3 DNA: TGTGCCAGCAGCAAGGGACTAGCGGGAATCAGTTTAAGAGATACGCAGTATTTT